The TCR beta chain under discussion was sequenced for a study of OX40 agonist ivuxolimab in advanced cancers. About the study: Mean age 60 years, range 23 to 79; 82.7% male.

The germline V gene encodes CDR1 GTSNPN and CDR2 SVGIG (reference sequence). The CDR3 covers 16 residues. With V trimmed by 8 bases and J by 6 bases, 11 bases remained unmatched. Findings and limits, study-wide: The study observed clonal expansion of CD4+ and CD8+ blood T cells by week 6 at 0.1 to 3.0 mg/kg. Low clonal expansion, among the lowest seen, marked partial responders at 0.1-3.0 mg/kg. CD8+ T cells showed, on average, more clonal expansion than CD4+ cells.

The assay was immunoSEQ multiplex PCR, and TCRdb's table has in-frame clones only and misses some. The sample has some 58,000 clones, around 85% seen once. As for this clone: Its antigen is still unknown.

The receptor's source is an adult with an advanced solid tumor such as melanoma, head and neck, liver or kidney cancer. The input for sequencing was CD4+ or CD8+ T cells sorted from blood, taken in a trial of the OX40 agonist ivuxolimab. This chain joins TRBV30 and TRBJ2-1; 15 bases fit TRBD2. CDR3 residues: CAGRTPGLAGGNEQFF. As DNA, the CDR3 is TGTGCCGGACGTACACCGGGACTAGCGGGAGGCAATGAGCAGTTCTTC.